The 32 T cell receptor beta chains below were found in one sample sequenced in a study of T cell clonality in common variable immunodeficiency. Generated by immunoSEQ multiplex PCR, the TCRdb table keeps only in-frame clones and is missing some. Recorded here are more than 55,000 clones, none singletons. The sample was peripheral blood mononuclear cells. These receptors all come from a person aged 18 to 75 in good health.

Many counts were recorded for this clone. The read gets to within 3 residues of the CDR3 end, and the germline J gene fills in the rest. J is TRBJ2-7 and V is TRBV5-1; 9 bases fit TRBD2. This CDR3 is built from 15 residues. Looked up from germline, CDR1 is SGHRS and CDR2 is YFSETQ. Trimming cost V 2 bases and J 2 bases; bases outside gene matches: 5. The CDR3 sequence: CASSLRLAAPYEQYF. The CDR3 bases that were read are TGCGCCAGCAGCTTAAGACTAGCGGCCCCCTACGAG.

This clone was found many times. The sequenced fragment ends 3 residues before the CDR3 boundary, so the rest is inferred from the germline J gene. This chain links TRBV7-2 with TRBJ2-7; the D gene is possibly TRBD2 (6 bases). V gave up 5 bases and J gave up 6 bases, with 14 bases separating them. The CDR3 is made up of 13 amino acids. Per the germline V gene, CDR1 is SGHTA and CDR2 is FQGNSA. Incomplete CDR3 DNA: TGTGCCAGCAGCCCGGCGACTAGAGGCGAG. It codes for CASSPATRGE. The complete CDR3 reads CASSPATRGEQYF.

This clone was observed at least ten times. Coverage ceases 3 residues before the CDR3 finishes, and the germline J gene fills in the end. The chain carries TRBV7-6 and TRBJ1-1; TRBD1 aligns across 8 bases. V lost 3 bases and J lost 2; bases outside the gene matches: 5. The CDR3 consists of 15 residues. The germline CDR1 and CDR2 sequences are SGHVS and FNYEAQ. CDR3 in amino acids: CASSFRTGLNTEAFF. The sequenced CDR3 bases are TGTGCCAGCAGCTTCCGGACAGGGTTAAACACTGAA.

This clone was observed a few times. The read terminates 3 residues before the CDR3 end, so the remaining end is supplied by the germline J gene. The chain links TRBV7-2 to TRBJ1-4; a possible D gene is TRBD1 (6 bases). Per germline, CDR1 SGHTA and CDR2 FQGNSA. This CDR3 has 14 residues. V lost 5 bases and J lost 8, with 15 bases in between. CDR3 region: CASSPVRGQEKLFF. CDR3 DNA (partial): TGTGCCAGCAGCCCCGTGAGGGGACAAGAAAAA.

This clone has at least ten counts. The read falls 3 residues short of the CDR3 end, and the missing part is taken from the germline J gene. V and J are TRBV19 and TRBJ2-4, with 9 bases aligning to TRBD1. The CDR3 spans 17 residues. Germline-derived CDR1 and CDR2 are LNHDA and SQIVND (reference sequence). The V gene end was trimmed by 4 bases and the J gene end by 0 bases; junction bases not matched to a gene: 7. Incomplete CDR3 DNA: TGTGCCAGTAGTACGACCCGACAGGGGGGAGCCAAAAACATT. Amino acids: CASSTTRQGGAKNI. The whole CDR3 protein reads CASSTTRQGGAKNIQYF. Using reference TRBV19 and TRBJ2-4 for the parts outside the CDR3, the full variable domain is DGGITQSPKYLFRKEGQNVTLSCEQNLNHDAMYWYRQDPGQGLRLIYYSQIVNDFQKGDIAEGYSVSREKKESFPLTVTSAQKNPTAFYLCASSTTRQGGAKNIQYFGAGTRLSVL.

This clone was seen at least ten times. The observed sequence ends 3 residues before the CDR3 terminus, with the missing tail filled in from the germline J gene. The chain is built from TRBV2 and TRBJ2-1; perhaps TRBD1 as D (5 bases). Between the trimmed V and J ends, which lost 3 bases and 9 bases, there was a span of 6 bases. The CDR3 consists of 11 residues. Germline CDR1 reads SNHLY; CDR2 reads FYNNEI. CDR3 bases read: TGTGCCAGCAGTGATAGGGGTGAG. Translating it yields CASSDRGE. The complete CDR3 sequence is CASSDRGEQFF. The whole variable domain, remainder taken from reference TRBV2 and TRBJ2-1, is EPEVTQTPSHQVTQMGQEVILRCVPISNHLYFYWYRQILGQKVEFLVSFYNNEISEKSEIFDDQFSVERPDGSNFTLKIRSTKLEDSAMYFCASSDRGEQFFGPGTRLTVL.

This clone has at least ten counts. The observed sequence ends 3 residues before the CDR3 terminus, with the missing tail filled in from the germline J gene. J is TRBJ2-3 and V is TRBV29-1; D is unresolved. The CDR3 spans 14 residues. Germline CDR1 and CDR2: SQVTM and ANQGSEA. This CDR3 reads CSVEARPPKETQYF. CDR3 bases read: TGCAGCGTTGAGGCTAGACCCCCTAAAGAGACG.

As for this clone: The CDR3 extends 3 residues past the end of the read, so its final part is completed from the germline J gene. The rearrangement joins TRBV2 to TRBJ2-2; maybe TRBD2 (6 bases). Germline values: CDR1 SNHLY, CDR2 FYNNEI. The CDR3 spans 13 residues. CDR3 residues: CASIRPGGEKLFF. The covered CDR3 bases are TGTGCCAGCATCAGACCTGGAGGGGAAAAG.

As to this clone: A far larger clone is just one base off, so this is likely a read error. The sequenced fragment ends 3 residues before the CDR3 boundary, so the rest is inferred from the germline J gene. The chain is built from TRBV6-1 and TRBJ2-1, with 9 bases identical to TRBD2. The length of the CDR3 is 15 residues. Germline CDR1 and CDR2: MNHNS and SASEGT. CDR3 region: CDSSEEAGGSNEQFF. Incomplete CDR3 DNA: TGTGACAGCAGTGAAGAAGCGGGGGGAAGCAATGAG.

This clone came up many times. The CDR3 end is not reached by the read, which stops 3 residues before it; the germline J gene fills it in. This sequence joins TRBV14 and TRBJ1-4, with D possibly being TRBD1 (5 bases). Trimming removed 0 bases at V and 8 bases at J, with 13 bases between. The CDR3 contains 15 residues. Germline loops: CDR1 SGHDN, CDR2 FVKESK. CDR3 sequence reads: CASSQESGSYEKLFF. The CDR3 bases that were read are TGTGCCAGCAGCCAAGAGTCAGGGTCCTACGAAAAA.

This clone was counted ten times or more. The sequence runs out 3 residues before the end of the CDR3; the remainder is reconstructed from the germline J gene. V gene TRBV19 combines with J gene TRBJ1-1; no clear D. The CDR3 contains 13 residues. The V end was cut by 3 bases, the J end by 0 bases, with 5 bases between. Germline V gene data show CDR1 as LNHDA and CDR2 as SQIVND (reference sequence). The CDR3 DNA, read in part, is TGTGCCAGTAGTATCGCGGTGAACACTGAA. Amino acids: CASSIAVNTE. In full, the CDR3 is CASSIAVNTEAFF. Combining the CDR3 with reference TRBV19 and TRBJ1-1 gives the whole variable domain DGGITQSPKYLFRKEGQNVTLSCEQNLNHDAMYWYRQDPGQGLRLIYYSQIVNDFQKGDIAEGYSVSREKKESFPLTVTSAQKNPTAFYLCASSIAVNTEAFFGQGTRLTVV.

Concerning this clone itself: The CDR3 is cut off 3 residues early in the read; its end comes from the germline J gene. V and J are TRBV7-6 and TRBJ2-2, with TRBD2 matching over 8 bases. The CDR3 consists of 15 residues. In germline, CDR1 is SGHVS, CDR2 FNYEAQ. The CDR3 loop is CASSSRGGGGEKLFF. CDR3 DNA, as far as it was read: TGTGCCAGCAGCTCCCGGGGGGGAGGAGGAGAAAAG.

This clone was detected ten times or more. The read terminates 3 residues ahead of where the CDR3 ends, so the germline J gene completes it. The V and J genes are TRBV6-1 and TRBJ1-5; tentative D call: TRBD1 (6 bases). Per germline, CDR1 MNHNS and CDR2 SASEGT. The V end was cut by 4 bases, the J end by 7 bases, with 14 bases between. This CDR3 has 14 amino acids. The DNA read from the CDR3 is TGTGCCAGCAGTGTAGGGGTTGGGGGCCAGCCC. This gives the protein CASSVGVGGQP. From start to end, the CDR3 is CASSVGVGGQPQHF.

This clone was observed many times. The read ends 3 residues early relative to the CDR3; the germline J gene fills the gap. The rearrangement joins TRBV6-2 or TRBV6-3 to TRBJ2-7; TRBD1 aligns across 8 bases. CDR1 MNHEY and CDR2 SVGEGT come from the germline V gene. CDR3 length equals 15 residues. V lost 6 bases and J lost 3; bases outside the gene matches: 10. CDR3 bases read: TGTGCCAGCAGCCCCGGGACAGGTGATCTCTACGAG. The encoded protein is CASSPGTGDLYE. The whole CDR3 protein reads CASSPGTGDLYEQYF.

A word on this clone: One junction end disagrees with the germline gene, perhaps due to a read error. Sequencing ends 3 residues short of the CDR3 end; the germline J gene provides the rest. The rearrangement joins TRBV19 to TRBJ1-2; tentative D call: TRBD1 (6 bases). This CDR3 is 14 amino acids long. Looked up from germline, CDR1 is LNHDA and CDR2 is SQIVND (reference sequence). The CDR3: CARSARGGDYGYTF. The sequenced part of the CDR3 DNA is TGTGCCCGTAGTGCTAGGGGGGGCGACTATGGC.

At least ten counts were recorded for this clone. Read coverage stops 3 residues before the CDR3 terminus; the germline J gene supplies the remainder. This chain joins TRBV29-1 and TRBJ1-1; D is perhaps TRBD1 (5 bases). The CDR3 sequence is 15 residues long. V shed 4 bases and J shed 4 bases, with 19 bases lying between them. The germline gives CDR1 SQVTM, CDR2 ANQGSEA. The CDR3 loop is CSVVYFRESITEAFF. The covered CDR3 bases are TGCAGCGTTGTTTATTTCAGGGAAAGCATCACTGAA.

This clone was seen many times. The CDR3 sequence: CASSQVDTGYTF. CDR3 bases read: TGTGCCAGCAGCCAAGTAGATACTGGC. The chain carries TRBV3-1 (or the pseudogene TRBV3-2) and TRBJ1-2; no definite D call. The read terminates 3 residues before the CDR3 end, so the remaining end is supplied by the germline J gene. The CDR3 loop spans 12 amino acids. The ends were cut back, 1 base at V and 7 bases at J, with 7 bases in the middle. Per germline, CDR1 LGHDT and CDR2 YNNKEL (reference sequence).

This clone was counted between two and nine times. The read ends 3 residues early relative to the CDR3; the germline J gene fills the gap. This sequence joins TRBV11-2 and TRBJ2-3, with TRBD2 identical over 10 bases. Germline-derived CDR1 and CDR2 are SGHAT and FQNNGV. CDR3 length: 13 amino acids. The part of the CDR3 DNA that was read is TGTGGGACTAGCGGCAAATTTCAAGAGACG. This codes for CGTSGKFQET. The CDR3 in its entirety is CGTSGKFQETQYF. Filled out from reference TRBV11-2 and TRBJ2-3, the complete variable domain reads EAGVAQSPRYKIIEKRQSVAFWCNPISGHATLYWYQQILGQGPKLLIQFQNNGVVDDSQLPKDRFSAERLKGVDSTLKIQPAKLEDSAVYLCGTSGKFQETQYFGPGTRLTVL.

This clone was observed many times. The read halts 3 residues ahead of the CDR3 end, with the missing end drawn from the germline J gene. V gene TRBV10-3 combines with J gene TRBJ1-1, with TRBD1 as a possible D gene (6 bases). Germline CDR1 reads ENHRY; CDR2 reads SYGVKD. This CDR3 region has 13 residues. V gave up 9 bases and J gave up 0 bases, with 11 bases separating them. The CDR3 loop is CAIKTGLNTEAFF. The CDR3 bases that were read are TGTGCCATAAAGACAGGACTGAACACTGAA.

This clone was counted at least ten times. The sequenced fragment ends 3 residues before the CDR3 boundary, so the rest is inferred from the germline J gene. The chain is built from TRBV7-8 and TRBJ2-5; D perhaps matches TRBD2 (5 bases). CDR3 length equals 14 residues. The V gene lost 2 bases and the J gene lost 2 bases, with 9 bases spanning the gap. Germline loops: CDR1 SGHVS, CDR2 FQNEAQ. CDR3 loop: CASSLLLEQETQYF. The CDR3 bases that were read are TGTGCCAGCAGCTTATTACTAGAACAAGAGACC. Supplemented by reference TRBV7-8 and TRBJ2-5, the full variable domain reads GAGVSQSPRYKVAKRGQDVALRCDPISGHVSLFWYQQALGQGPEFLTYFQNEAQLDKSGLPSDRFFAERPEGSVSTLKIQRTQQEDSAVYLCASSLLLEQETQYFGPGTRLLVL.

The sample holds many counts of this clone. The CDR3 is cut off 3 residues early in the read; its end comes from the germline J gene. The chain is built from TRBV5-5 and TRBJ2-1; the D is unclear. CDR1 SGHKS and CDR2 YYEKEE come from the germline V gene (reference sequence). Deletions cut 5 bases from V and 0 bases from J, with 12 bases between. The CDR3 loop spans 15 amino acids. The CDR3 sequence is CASSLLLSSYNEQFF. The sequenced CDR3 bases are TGTGCCAGCAGTTTATTACTAAGCTCCTACAATGAG.

This clone was detected many times. Sequencing ends 3 residues short of the CDR3 end; the germline J gene provides the rest. The genes are TRBV9 and TRBJ1-4, with unresolved D. The CDR3 has 13 residues. The germline CDR1 and CDR2 sequences are SGDLS and YYNGEE. The V and J ends lost 3 bases and 6 bases respectively, with 9 bases between them. The sequenced CDR3 bases are TGTGCCAGCAGCGCGTTAAGGGATGAAAAA. Translated, it gives CASSALRDEK. The CDR3 in full is CASSALRDEKLFF.

This clone has ten or more counts. Read data end 3 residues before the CDR3 end; the end is taken from the germline J gene. V and J are TRBV7-8 and TRBJ1-5; TRBD1 might be the D (5 bases). Trimming left V 0 bases short and J 7 bases short, with 7 bases between. The V gene's germline CDR1 is SGHVS and CDR2 FQNEAQ. This CDR3 has 13 amino acids. The CDR3 DNA, read in part, is TGTGCCAGCAGCTTAGCAAGGGGACAGCCC. Residues: CASSLARGQP. The full CDR3 sequence reads CASSLARGQPQHF.

The table lists this clone with many counts. Coverage ceases 3 residues before the CDR3 finishes, and the germline J gene fills in the end. The chain recombines TRBV6-4 with TRBJ2-3; D is unclear. CDR1 is MRHNA, CDR2 SNTAGT, per germline. The CDR3 is 15 amino acids. The V end was cut by 5 bases, the J end by 0 bases, with 12 bases between. The CDR3 reads CASSRSTASTDTQYF. The covered CDR3 bases are TGTGCCAGCAGTAGGAGTACAGCTAGCACAGATACG.

The sample holds many counts of this clone. The read halts 3 residues ahead of the CDR3 end, with the missing end drawn from the germline J gene. The V call is TRBV7-6, the J call TRBJ2-2; D unclear. The germline CDR1 and CDR2 sequences are SGHVS and FNYEAQ. Trimming took 6 bases from V and 4 from J, leaving 15 bases between them. There are 15 residues in the CDR3. Incomplete CDR3 DNA: TGTGCCAGCAGTCGTACCCCGAAGGGCACCGGGGAG. The encoded protein is CASSRTPKGTGE. The whole CDR3 sequence reads CASSRTPKGTGELFF.

This clone was counted at least ten times. CDR3 DNA, as far as it was read: TGTGCCAGCAGCTTGGCGGGACAGGATAATGAAAAG. Protein: CASSLAGQDNEK. The whole CDR3 region reads CASSLAGQDNEKLFF. The chain combines TRBV5-6 with TRBJ2-2; 8 nucleotides align to TRBD1. The CDR3 end lies 3 residues beyond the end of the read and is filled in from the germline J gene. Germline lookup yields CDR1 SGHDT and CDR2 YYEEEE. This CDR3 is built from 15 residues.

This clone was recorded many times. The read finishes 3 residues shy of the CDR3 end, and the germline J gene is used to complete it. V gene TRBV28 combines with J gene TRBJ2-5; D perhaps matches TRBD1 (6 bases). The CDR3 runs to 15 residues. V was cut by 4 bases and J by 1 base, with 13 bases left in between. Germline V gene data show CDR1 as MDHEN and CDR2 as SYDVKM. CDR3 loop: CASSSQGTLQETQYF. The CDR3 DNA, read in part, is TGTGCCAGCAGTTCGCAAGGGACACTCCAAGAGACC.

In this sample, this clone turned up many times. With the read ending 3 residues before the CDR3 end, the germline J gene is used to fill in that end. The chain uses TRBV29-1 and TRBJ2-7; D is possibly TRBD1 (6 bases). The germline V gene encodes CDR1 SQVTM and CDR2 ANQGSEA. The ends were cut back, 7 bases at V and 2 bases at J, with 15 bases in the middle. There are 13 residues in the CDR3. The CDR3 reads CSAQRDTTYEQYF. The sequenced part of the CDR3 DNA is TGCAGCGCCCAACGGGACACAACCTACGAG.

The table lists this clone with a few counts. The read is 3 residues too short to cover the CDR3 end, so that end is filled in from the germline J gene. The rearrangement joins TRBV30 to TRBJ1-1; no firm D call. The germline gives CDR1 GTSNPN, CDR2 SVGIG (reference sequence). The CDR3 covers 11 residues. Trimming stripped 5 bases from V and 4 bases from J, with 8 bases between. CDR3 loop: CAWVSRTEAFF. Partial CDR3 DNA: TGTGCCTGGGTTAGTCGCACTGAA.

On this clone: The sequenced fragment ends 3 residues before the CDR3 boundary, so the rest is inferred from the germline J gene. The genes are TRBV11-2 and TRBJ2-7; possibly TRBD1 for D (7 bases). The germline V gene has CDR1 SGHAT and CDR2 FQNNGV. V was cut by 2 bases and J by 2 bases, with 10 bases left in between. The CDR3 is 14 amino acids. CDR3 sequence reads: CASSLRGTAYEQYF. The CDR3 DNA, read in part, is TGTGCCAGCAGCTTACGGGGGACAGCCTACGAG.

This clone was seen repeatedly, ten times or more. The CDR3 region is CASSFRGRTEAFF. CDR3 DNA (partial): TGTGCCAGCAGTTTTAGGGGGCGAACTGAA. V gene TRBV6-2 or TRBV6-3 combines with J gene TRBJ1-1; TRBD1 agrees at 7 bases. The read comes to an end 3 residues before the CDR3 does, leaving the germline J gene to fill in the end. V shed 4 bases and J 5 bases; nucleotides not matched to a gene: 4. The germline CDR1 and CDR2 sequences are MNHEY and SVGEGT. This CDR3 is 13 amino acids long.

This clone turned up a few times. One end of the junction varies from germline; a read error may be responsible. The read halts 3 residues ahead of the CDR3 end, with the missing end drawn from the germline J gene. Other DNA variants within this sample encode the same CDR3. V gene TRBV5-5 combines with J gene TRBJ1-2; 12 positions agree with TRBD1. Germline V gene data show CDR1 as SGHKS and CDR2 as YYEKEE (reference sequence). The CDR3 is 15 residues long. CDR3 amino acids: CASSWGQGATYGYTF. The sequenced CDR3 bases are TGCGCCAGCAGCTGGGGACAGGGGGCGACCTATGGC.